The 25 T cell receptor beta chains given below trace back to one sample, sequenced in a study of blood T cell repertoires in COVID-19. This table comes from immunoSEQ multiplex PCR, and its TCRdb copy is limited to in-frame clones, with some not included. The repertoire holds about 320,000 clones, with over 85% as singletons. Sequencing used peripheral blood. The receptors were gathered from a woman in her twenties or thirties with COVID-19, enrolled during active disease.

The chain has TRBV6-5 and TRBJ1-2; 7 bases map to TRBD1. This CDR3 is built from 12 residues. The germline V gene has CDR1 MNHEY and CDR2 SVGAGI. The V and J ends lost 7 bases and 7 bases, in that order; junction bases with no gene match: 6. CDR3 residues: CASKQGSRGYTF. CDR3 sequence (DNA): TGTGCCAGCAAACAGGGGAGTCGTGGCTACACCTTC.

This clone was recorded a few times. The chain recombines TRBV6-1 with TRBJ1-2, with 12 bases lining up with TRBD1. The ends lost 3 bases at V and 6 bases at J; junction bases unmatched: 8. The CDR3 has 16 residues. Germline CDR1 reads MNHNS; CDR2 reads SASEGT. CDR3 region: CASSDFSGQGADGYTF. CDR3 bases: TGTGCCAGCAGTGATTTCTCGGGACAGGGGGCTGATGGCTACACCTTC.

Only a few counts were recorded for this clone. The genes are TRBV5-6 and TRBJ1-2; 9 nucleotides line up with TRBD1. CDR1 and CDR2 from the germline V gene are SGHDT and YYEEEE. This CDR3 is 15 amino acids long. V gave up 3 bases and J gave up 4 bases; unmatched junction bases: 7. CDR3 loop: CASSSAGTGSYGYTF. The CDR3 DNA reads as TGTGCCAGCAGCTCCGCCGGGACAGGGAGCTATGGCTACACCTTC.

This rearrangement joins TRBV6-1 to TRBJ2-7; D ambiguous. Germline V lookup: CDR1 MNHNS, CDR2 SASEGT. V was clipped by 2 bases and J by 2 bases, with 7 bases between them. There are 13 residues in the CDR3. The CDR3 DNA reads TGTGCCAGCAGTGAAATAGCAGCCTACGAGCAGTACTTC. Encoded protein: CASSEIAAYEQYF.

The rearrangement uses TRBV10-3 and TRBJ2-3, with a weak D call TRBD1 (5 bases). Trimming shortened V by 6 bases and J by 2 bases, and 9 bases separated the two germline ends. The germline gives CDR1 ENHRY, CDR2 SYGVKD. The CDR3 length is 13 residues. In DNA form, the CDR3 reads TGTGCCATCAGACCACAGGTCACAGATACGCAGTATTTT. Translation gives CAIRPQVTDTQYF.

Concerning this clone: One junction end disagrees with the germline gene, perhaps due to a read error. The gene calls are TRBV4-1 and TRBJ1-6, with a weak D call TRBD1 (5 bases). The germline V gene has CDR1 MGHRA and CDR2 YSYEKL. The CDR3 spans 14 residues. As DNA, the CDR3 is TGCGCCAGCAGCCAAGATTTCCCCGGGACTCACCCTCTATTT. Its protein product is CASSQDFPGTHPLF.

The V and J genes are TRBV18 and TRBJ1-1; perhaps TRBD1 as D (5 bases). V was trimmed by 5 bases and J by 1 base, leaving 11 bases between them. CDR3 length: 14 residues. CDR1 is KGHSH, CDR2 LQKENI, per germline. The DNA for the CDR3 is TGTGCCAGCTCAGCTCTGACAGAGAACACTGAAGCTTTCTTT. Protein: CASSALTENTEAFF. The full variable domain, in which reference TRBV18 and TRBJ1-1 provide the parts outside the CDR3, is NAGVMQNPRHLVRRRGQEARLRCSPMKGHSHVYWYRQLPEEGLKFMVYLQKENIIDESGMPKERFSAEFPKEGPSILRIQQVVRGDSAAYFCASSALTENTEAFFGQGTRLTVV.

The V gene is TRBV6-5, the J gene TRBJ2-7; perhaps TRBD2 as D (5 bases). V lost 7 bases, J lost 4 bases, and 11 bases lay in between. The CDR3 has 12 residues. Germline CDR1 reads MNHEY; CDR2 reads SVGAGI. CDR3 sequence: CASKSGLYEQYF. As DNA, the CDR3 is TGTGCCAGCAAGTCGGGGTTGTACGAGCAGTACTTC.

V usage is TRBV18 and J usage is TRBJ2-2, with 9 bases that match TRBD1. This CDR3 has 16 amino acids. V was clipped by 6 bases and J by 5 bases; unmatched bases: 10. CDR1 and CDR2 from the germline V gene are KGHSH and LQKENI. The CDR3 sequence is CASSQIQGAGTGELFF. CDR3 coding DNA: TGTGCCAGCTCCCAAATACAGGGGGCTGGTACCGGGGAGCTGTTTTTT.

This clone showed up just once. The chain employs TRBV19 and TRBJ1-1, with D maybe TRBD1 (6 bases). The V gene lost 6 bases and the J gene lost 0 bases, with 11 bases spanning the gap. The CDR3 runs 14 residues. Germline V gene data show CDR1 as LNHDA and CDR2 as SQIVND (reference sequence). The CDR3 protein is CASREQGLNTEAFF. The CDR3 nucleotides read TGTGCCAGTAGGGAACAGGGATTGAACACTGAAGCTTTCTTT.

The rearrangement links TRBV19 to TRBJ2-7; the D gene is possibly TRBD1 (6 bases). In germline, CDR1 is LNHDA, CDR2 SQIVND (reference sequence). Trimming cost V 1 base and J 3 bases, with 13 bases left between them. The CDR3 has 15 amino acids. The CDR3 nucleotides are TGTGCCAGTAGTATAGTAGTTGAAGGGGGCTACGAGCAGTACTTC. Its protein is CASSIVVEGGYEQYF. Full variable domain (outside the CDR3, taken from reference TRBV19 and TRBJ2-7): DGGITQSPKYLFRKEGQNVTLSCEQNLNHDAMYWYRQDPGQGLRLIYYSQIVNDFQKGDIAEGYSVSREKKESFPLTVTSAQKNPTAFYLCASSIVVEGGYEQYFGPGTRLTVT.

This chain joins TRBV5-1 and TRBJ1-3, with D uncertain. This CDR3 contains 14 residues. Deletions cut 4 bases from V and 0 bases from J, with 8 bases between. In germline, CDR1 is SGHRS, CDR2 YFSETQ. The CDR3 loop reads CASSPTNSGNTIYF. In DNA form, the CDR3 reads TGCGCCAGCAGCCCGACAAACTCTGGAAACACCATATATTTT.

The chain employs TRBV3-1 (or the pseudogene TRBV3-2) and TRBJ2-3; D unclear. From germline, CDR1 is LGHDT and CDR2 YNNKEL (reference sequence). V was clipped by 4 bases and J by 14 bases, with 7 bases between them. This CDR3 region has 9 residues. This chain's CDR3 is CASSPVWYF. In nucleotides, the CDR3 is TGTGCCAGCAGCCCCGTGTGGTATTTT.

This clone appeared once. The rearrangement links TRBV30 to TRBJ1-2; D call uncertain. CDR3 length: 12 residues. Between the trimmed V and J ends, which lost 5 bases and 4 bases, there was a span of 11 bases. Germline V gene lookup returns CDR1 GTSNPN and CDR2 SVGIG (reference sequence). Here the CDR3 reads CAWLNVGYGYTF. The DNA for the CDR3 is TGTGCCTGGCTAAATGTTGGCTATGGCTACACCTTC.

The chain carries TRBV28 and TRBJ2-1; D perhaps matches TRBD2 (7 bases). CDR1 and CDR2 (germline): MDHEN, SYDVKM. The CDR3 sequence is 15 residues long. The V end lost 6 bases, the J end lost 8 bases, and 20 bases lay between the germline ends. In DNA, the CDR3 is TGTGCCAGCAGCCGCTTTGGGCGGGGGCGGGATGAGCAGTTCTTC. Translating it yields CASSRFGRGRDEQFF.

V and J are TRBV18 and TRBJ2-5; a weak D match, TRBD1 (5 bases). The CDR3 extends over 14 amino acids. CDR1 and CDR2 from the germline V gene are KGHSH and LQKENI. V lost 3 bases and J lost 3, with 11 bases in between. The CDR3 loop reads CASSPLDSEETQYF. The CDR3 DNA sequence: TGTGCCAGCTCACCGCTAGACAGCGAAGAGACCCAGTACTTC.

V gene TRBV10-2 combines with J gene TRBJ2-2; 11 nucleotides line up with TRBD2. Germline V gives CDR1 WSHSY, CDR2 SAAADI. J lost 1 base, V lost 6 bases, and 4 bases had no gene match. This CDR3 has 16 amino acids. CDR3 loop: CASRTSGGGNTGELFF. As DNA, the CDR3 is TGCGCCAGCAGAACTAGCGGGGGAGGGAACACCGGGGAGCTGTTTTTT.

The chain joins TRBV19 to TRBJ1-2; D gene uncertain. This CDR3 spans 14 amino acids. Germline CDR1 LNHDA, CDR2 SQIVND (reference sequence). The V and J ends lost 6 bases and 4 bases respectively, with 15 bases between them. CDR3 amino acids: CASRIRDSSYGYTF. The DNA of the CDR3 is TGTGCCAGTAGGATCAGAGACTCTAGCTATGGCTACACCTTC. Combining the CDR3 with reference TRBV19 and TRBJ1-2 gives the whole variable domain DGGITQSPKYLFRKEGQNVTLSCEQNLNHDAMYWYRQDPGQGLRLIYYSQIVNDFQKGDIAEGYSVSREKKESFPLTVTSAQKNPTAFYLCASRIRDSSYGYTFGSGTRLTVV.

The V call is TRBV5-1, the J call TRBJ2-2, with 10 bases that match TRBD2. The germline V gene has CDR1 SGHRS and CDR2 YFSETQ. The length of the CDR3 is 16 residues. The ends lost 2 bases at V and 5 bases at J; junction bases unmatched: 6. CDR3 sequence (DNA): TGCGCCAGCAGCTTTACGGGACTAGCGTGGACCGGGGAGCTGTTTTTT. Translating it yields CASSFTGLAWTGELFF.

V usage is TRBV10-1 and J usage is TRBJ1-1; 7 bases map to TRBD1. J was trimmed by 2 bases and V by 7 bases; bases with no gene match: 7. Germline CDR1 is WNHNN and CDR2 is SYGVQD (reference sequence). This CDR3 spans 14 amino acids. CDR3 loop: CASTLDRSNTEAFF. In nucleotides, the CDR3 is TGCGCCAGCACCTTGGACAGGTCAAACACTGAAGCTTTCTTT.

The chain carries TRBV5-4 and TRBJ2-3, with TRBD1 as a possible D gene (5 bases). This CDR3 contains 16 residues. V shed 0 bases and J shed 0 bases, with 11 bases lying between them. Germline CDR1 and CDR2: SGHNT and YYREEE (reference sequence). The CDR3 coding sequence is TGTGCCAGCAGCTTGGGGCGACAGACGAGCACAGATACGCAGTATTTT. Protein: CASSLGRQTSTDTQYF.

This clone showed up just a few times. The genes are TRBV6-5 and TRBJ2-7; D ambiguous. The V end lost 2 bases, the J end lost 2 bases, and 10 bases lay between the germline ends. This CDR3 spans 14 amino acids. The V gene's germline CDR1 is MNHEY and CDR2 SVGAGI. The CDR3, as DNA: TGTGCCAGCAGTTACGGTCAGAGCGCCTACGAGCAGTACTTC. This encodes CASSYGQSAYEQYF.

This rearrangement joins TRBV5-6 to TRBJ1-5, with D maybe TRBD1 (5 bases). V was pared by 1 base and J by 7 bases, with 12 bases between. This CDR3 region has 14 residues. The germline CDR1 and CDR2 sequences are SGHDT and YYEEEE. CDR3 coding DNA: TGTGCCAGCAGCTTGCGGCAGGAGGGGCAGCCCCAGCATTTT. It is translated as CASSLRQEGQPQHF.

With regard to this clone: Other DNA variants within this sample encode the same CDR3. The chain is built from TRBV5-1 and TRBJ1-1; perhaps TRBD1 as D (6 bases). Per the germline V gene, CDR1 is SGHRS and CDR2 is YFSETQ. This CDR3 is 13 amino acids long. V was cut by 0 bases and J by 4 bases, with 7 bases left in between. The CDR3: CASSLGGGTEAFF. As DNA, the CDR3 is TGCGCCAGCAGCTTGGGAGGGGGCACTGAAGCTTTCTTT.

With regard to this clone: The sample contains more than one DNA sequence encoding this CDR3. V usage is TRBV6-5 and J usage is TRBJ1-1; TRBD1 might be the D (5 bases). The CDR3 consists of 13 residues. V shed 6 bases and J shed 1 base, with 9 bases lying between them. Germline CDR1 reads MNHEY; CDR2 reads SVGAGI. The CDR3 DNA reads TGTGCCAGCAGCCCCCAGGGGAACACTGAAGCTTTCTTT. Translation: CASSPQGNTEAFF.